This T cell receptor (beta chain) is from a study of neurological immune-mediated disorders. Broader study findings: The absence of any CDR3 amino acid sequence shared by expanded clones across subjects suggests that repertoires were private in all groups.

The CDR3 consists of 18 residues. Germline V gene lookup returns CDR1 LGHDT and CDR2 YNNKEL (reference sequence). TCRdb reanalysed the 5' RACE reads using MiXCR and keeps one entry per CDR3 protein. The sample has under 45,000 distinct CDR3 sequences, about 3.8% seen once; the top ten hold under 2.5%. This clonotype was observed at least ten times. Its antigen is undetermined. At one boundary the junction diverges from the germline segment, which might be a read error. Sequencing input: PBMCs. The clonotype comes from a man aged 25 to 40 with multiple sclerosis. This chain joins TRBV3-1 and TRBJ2-3, with TRBD2 matching over 10 bases. CDR3 sequence: CASSQVMSSGGREGDRHF. In nucleotides, the CDR3 is TGTGCCAGCAGCCAAGTTATGTCTAGCGGGGGCCGGGAAGGTGACAGGCATTTT.